This T cell receptor (beta chain) is drawn from a study of T cell repertoires in cytomegalovirus infection. TCRdb re-derived calls from the reads in MiXCR, one entry per CDR3 protein. The sample carries some 280,000 distinct CDR3 sequences, roughly an eighth recorded once. This clonotype was recorded many times. Germline lookup yields CDR1 MNHNS and CDR2 SASEGT. CDR3 length: 14 residues. V gave up 7 bases and J gave up 5 bases, with 17 bases separating them. Sequencing was carried out using PBMCs. The chain has TRBV6-1 and TRBJ2-5; D remains unclear. This sequence originates from a human donor in good health (CMV status not recorded). Some clones in this sample may be carry-over from other donors' samples. The CDR3 coding sequence is TGTGCCAGCAACGTGGGAAAAGCGTGGGAGACCCAGTACTTC. Translating gives CASNVGKAWETQYF.